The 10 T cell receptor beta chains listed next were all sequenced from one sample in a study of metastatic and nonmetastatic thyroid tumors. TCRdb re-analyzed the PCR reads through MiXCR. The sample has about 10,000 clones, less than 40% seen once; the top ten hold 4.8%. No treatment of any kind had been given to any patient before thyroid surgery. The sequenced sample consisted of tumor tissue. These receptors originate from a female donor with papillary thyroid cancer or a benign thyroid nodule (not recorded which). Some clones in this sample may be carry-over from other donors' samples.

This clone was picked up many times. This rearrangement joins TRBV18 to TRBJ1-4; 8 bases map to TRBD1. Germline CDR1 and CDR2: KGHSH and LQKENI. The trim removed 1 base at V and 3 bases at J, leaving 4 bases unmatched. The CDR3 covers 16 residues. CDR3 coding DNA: TGTGCCAGCTCACCACTTTTACAGGGGGCTAATGAAAAACTGTTTTTT. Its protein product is CASSPLLQGANEKLFF.

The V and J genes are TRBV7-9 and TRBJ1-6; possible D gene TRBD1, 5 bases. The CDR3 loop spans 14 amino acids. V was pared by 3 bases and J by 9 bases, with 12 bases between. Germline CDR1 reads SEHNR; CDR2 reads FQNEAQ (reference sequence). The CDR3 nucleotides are TGTGCCAGCAGCTTGGGACCAGGGAGTTCACCCCTCCACTTT. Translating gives CASSLGPGSSPLHF. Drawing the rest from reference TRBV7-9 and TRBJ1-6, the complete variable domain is DTGVSQNPRHKITKRGQNVTFRCDPISEHNRLYWYRQTLGQGPEFLTYFQNEAQLEKSRLLSDRFSAERPKGSFSTLEIQRTEQGDSAMYLCASSLGPGSSPLHFGNGTRLTVT.

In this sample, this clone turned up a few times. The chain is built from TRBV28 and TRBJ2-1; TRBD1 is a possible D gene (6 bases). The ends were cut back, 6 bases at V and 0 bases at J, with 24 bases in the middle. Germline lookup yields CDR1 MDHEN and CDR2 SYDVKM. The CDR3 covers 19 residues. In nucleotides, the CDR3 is TGTGCCAGCAGCGACATCGGGACACACAGACGGAGCTCCTACAATGAGCAGTTCTTC. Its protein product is CASSDIGTHRRSSYNEQFF.

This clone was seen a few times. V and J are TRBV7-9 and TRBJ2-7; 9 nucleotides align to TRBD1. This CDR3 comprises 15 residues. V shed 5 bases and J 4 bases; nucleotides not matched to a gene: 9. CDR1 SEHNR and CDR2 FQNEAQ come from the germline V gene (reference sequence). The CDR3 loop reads CASSLLDRGSYEQYF. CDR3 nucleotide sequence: TGTGCCAGCAGCCTACTTGACAGGGGGTCTTACGAGCAGTACTTC.

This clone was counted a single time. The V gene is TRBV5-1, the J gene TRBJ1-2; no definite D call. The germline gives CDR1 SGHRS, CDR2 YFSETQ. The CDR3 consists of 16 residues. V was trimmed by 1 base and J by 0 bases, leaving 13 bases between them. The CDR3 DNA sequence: TGCGCCAGCAGCTTGATCTTCCCAGCCACTAACTATGGCTACACCTTC. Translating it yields CASSLIFPATNYGYTF.

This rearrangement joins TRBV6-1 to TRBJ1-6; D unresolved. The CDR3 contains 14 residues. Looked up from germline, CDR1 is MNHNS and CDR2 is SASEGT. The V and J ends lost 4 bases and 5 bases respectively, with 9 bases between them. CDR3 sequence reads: CASSASEHNSPLHF. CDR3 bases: TGTGCCAGCAGTGCGTCAGAACATAATTCACCCCTCCACTTT.

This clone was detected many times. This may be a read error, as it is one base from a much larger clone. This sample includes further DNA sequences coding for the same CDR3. CDR3 residues: CASSFRQGASNQPQHF. The CDR3 DNA reads TGTGCCAGCAGCTTCAGACAGGGGGCAAGCAACCAGCCCCAGCATTTT. The chain employs TRBV11-1 and TRBJ1-5; 10 positions agree with TRBD1. The CDR3 sequence is 16 residues long. From germline, CDR1 is SGHAT and CDR2 FQDESV (reference sequence). Filled out from reference TRBV11-1 and TRBJ1-5, the complete variable domain reads EAEVAQSPRYKITEKSQAVAFWCDPISGHATLYWYRQILGQGPELLVQFQDESVVDDSQLPKDRFSAERLKGVDSTLKIQPAELGDSAMYLCASSFRQGASNQPQHFGDGTRLSIL.

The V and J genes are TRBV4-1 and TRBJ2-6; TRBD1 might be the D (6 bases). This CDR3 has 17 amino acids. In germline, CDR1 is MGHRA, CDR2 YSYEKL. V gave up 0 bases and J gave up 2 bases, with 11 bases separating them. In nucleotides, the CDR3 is TGCGCCAGCAGCCAAGAGAGTTACAGGGCTGGGGCCAACGTCCTGACTTTC. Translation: CASSQESYRAGANVLTF.

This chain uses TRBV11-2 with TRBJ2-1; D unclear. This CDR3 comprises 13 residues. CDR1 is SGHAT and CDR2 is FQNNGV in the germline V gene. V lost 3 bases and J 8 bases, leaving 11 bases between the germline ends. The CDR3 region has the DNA TGTGCCAGCAGCTTTTTTGCGGACGATGAGCAGTTCTTC. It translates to CASSFFADDEQFF.

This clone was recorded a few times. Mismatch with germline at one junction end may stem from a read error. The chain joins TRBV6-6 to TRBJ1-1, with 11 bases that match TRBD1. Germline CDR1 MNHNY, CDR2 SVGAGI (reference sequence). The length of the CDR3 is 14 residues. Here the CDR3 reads CAISTRTGGDLTFF. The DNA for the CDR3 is TGTGCCATCAGTACTCGGACAGGGGGCGATCTGACTTTCTTT.